The clone carrying this TCR beta chain was detected only a few times. Its cognate antigen is unknown. Losses at the gene ends were 1 base for V and 8 bases for J; bases not matched to a gene: 5. Germline-derived CDR1 and CDR2 are LGHDT and YNNKEL (reference sequence). CDR3 size: 15 residues. Each donor was a healthy Caucasian individual from Russia, aged about 6 to 100. Each sample provided at least 5.5 micrograms of extracted total RNA. These data are taken from a study of blood T cells in healthy people across ages. The second PCR ran about 6 to 12 cycles with a sample-barcoded 5' primer and J-beta primers. TCRdb itself ran the 5' RACE reads through MiXCR, one entry per CDR3 protein. The data contain hundreds of thousands of distinct CDR3 sequences, about half of them singletons. Study-level points and caveats: Changes in expanded clonotypes were possibly confounded, as the CMV status of donors was unknown.

The receptor comes from a man older than 75 in good health. The sequenced sample was blood. The chain uses TRBV3-1 and TRBJ2-4, with 10 bases lining up with TRBD2. This CDR3 is CASSQGLAGVDIQYF. The CDR3 nucleotides read TGTGCCAGCAGCCAAGGGCTAGCGGGAGTTGACATTCAGTACTTC.